This T cell receptor beta chain stems from a study of cytomegalovirus exposure and HLA in healthy donors. PCR primers comprised 60 Vbeta and 13 Jbeta primers. TCRdb's table, derived via immunoSEQ multiplex PCR, lists solely in-frame clones and lacks some. The listing contains some 60,000 clones. General study results and limits: HLA restriction was apparent for most CMV-associated TCR beta chains in a later analysis.

Germline V CDR1 and CDR2: KGHSH, LQKENI. The CDR3 sequence is 11 residues long. With regard to this clone: The target antigen is unknown. An end of the junction differs from the germline gene, which may be a read error. Different DNA sequences within this sample yield the same CDR3.

Likely unrecorded immune exposures existed in these nominally healthy donors. The chain links TRBV18 to TRBJ2-7; D unclear. The source material was PBMCs. The sequence derives from a male donor in good health and CMV-seronegative. Written as DNA, the CDR3 is TGTGCCAGCACCAACGTAGGAGACCCATTGTTC. Encoded protein: CASTNVGDPLF.